This entry lists 20 T cell receptor beta chains sequenced from one sample in a study of blood T cell repertoires in COVID-19. The protocol was immunoSEQ multiplex PCR, while the TCRdb copy is restricted to in-frame clones and leaves out a portion. The sample has more than 100,000 clones, approximately 87% seen once. The sample comprised peripheral blood. Source of these receptors: a man between 50 and 59 years old with active COVID-19.

The chain links TRBV11-2 to TRBJ2-1; 8 bases fit TRBD2. CDR3 size: 17 residues. V was pared by 5 bases and J by 2 bases, with 11 bases of the junction left unmatched. The germline V gene has CDR1 SGHAT and CDR2 FQNNGV. The CDR3 region has the DNA TGTGCCAGCAGCCCGAGCGGGGGCCGACCCCCCTACAATGAGCAGTTCTTC. Residues: CASSPSGGRPPYNEQFF.

The rearrangement uses TRBV7-8 and TRBJ2-2; D perhaps matches TRBD1 (6 bases). V lost 2 bases and J lost 0, with 13 bases in between. The germline gives CDR1 SGHVS, CDR2 FQNEAQ. This CDR3 region has 17 residues. For the CDR3, the DNA is TGTGCCAGCAGCTTAATGGGGGCAGGAGCGAACACCGGGGAGCTGTTTTTT. It specifies CASSLMGAGANTGELFF.

The chain recombines TRBV18 with TRBJ1-5, with D unresolved. Trimming pared 4 bases from V and 15 bases from J, leaving 19 bases between. The CDR3 is 13 amino acids. CDR1 is KGHSH, CDR2 LQKENI, per germline. The CDR3 region is CASSLNLSEERHF. In DNA, the CDR3 is TGTGCCAGCTCACTCAACCTTTCGGAGGAACGGCATTTT.

This clone was counted once. The rearrangement joins TRBV5-4 to TRBJ2-5; TRBD2 is a possible D gene (5 bases). From germline, CDR1 is SGHNT and CDR2 YYREEE (reference sequence). The CDR3 contains 15 residues. Trimming left V 3 bases short and J 2 bases short, with 14 bases between. The CDR3 loop reads CASSSGGNSQETQYF. In nucleotides, the CDR3 is TGTGCCAGCAGCTCCGGAGGTAACAGTCAAGAGACCCAGTACTTC.

A note on this clone: In the same sample, other DNA sequences code for this CDR3. The rearrangement links TRBV4-3 to TRBJ1-6; D might be TRBD1 (5 bases). Germline-derived CDR1 and CDR2 are LGHNA and YSLEER. The CDR3 spans 15 residues. V lost 0 bases and J lost 5, with 8 bases in between. The CDR3 loop reads CASSQDIRDNSPLHF. The CDR3 region has the DNA TGCGCCAGCAGCCAAGATATCAGGGATAATTCACCCCTCCACTTT.

This chain joins TRBV10-1 and TRBJ2-4, with D possibly being TRBD1 (6 bases). Germline CDR1 and CDR2: WNHNN and SYGVQD (reference sequence). The CDR3 contains 18 residues. The ends were cut back, 6 bases at V and 1 base at J, with 22 bases in the middle. CDR3: CASSRVLLLRGAKNIQYF. CDR3 nucleotides: TGCGCCAGCAGCCGGGTCCTGCTCCTCAGGGGCGCCAAAAACATTCAGTACTTC.

The CDR3 reads CASGRTGTSNEKLFF. CDR3 DNA: TGTGCTAGTGGTAGGACCGGGACATCTAATGAAAAACTGTTTTTT. The chain links TRBV12-5 to TRBJ1-4; the D gene is possibly TRBD1 (6 bases). The germline V and J ends were trimmed by 5 bases and 3 bases, with 13 bases remaining between them. Germline V gene data show CDR1 as LGHNT and CDR2 as FRNRAP. The CDR3 covers 15 residues.

The gene calls are TRBV7-8 and TRBJ2-7; 9 bases align to TRBD1. The CDR3 spans 14 residues. With V trimmed by 5 bases and J by 5 bases, 7 bases remained unmatched. From germline, CDR1 is SGHVS and CDR2 FQNEAQ. Written as DNA, the CDR3 is TGTGCCAGCAGCCTCCGGGACAGGGCCCACGAGCAGTACTTC. It yields the protein CASSLRDRAHEQYF.

The chain links TRBV5-8 to TRBJ2-3, with D unresolved. Germline CDR1 is SGHTS and CDR2 is YDEGEE. Trimming removed 1 base at V and 2 bases at J, with 11 bases between. There are 15 residues in the CDR3. CDR3 in DNA: TGTGCCAGCAGCTTGCTTGCGTACTTCACAGATACGCAGTATTTT. Protein: CASSLLAYFTDTQYF.

The genes are TRBV18 and TRBJ2-1; 10 positions agree with TRBD2. Germline loops: CDR1 KGHSH, CDR2 LQKENI. Germline trimming cut 2 bases from V and 10 bases from J; bases unmatched to any gene: 8. This CDR3 comprises 15 residues. The CDR3 nucleotides are TGTGCCAGCTCACCAATCCTAGCGGGGGACTCGGAGCAGTTCTTC. Its protein product is CASSPILAGDSEQFF. Together with reference TRBV18 and TRBJ2-1, the CDR3 gives the full variable domain: NAGVMQNPRHLVRRRGQEARLRCSPMKGHSHVYWYRQLPEEGLKFMVYLQKENIIDESGMPKERFSAEFPKEGPSILRIQQVVRGDSAAYFCASSPILAGDSEQFFGPGTRLTVL.

The chain couples TRBV27 to TRBJ1-2, with D uncertain. Between the trimmed V and J ends, which lost 11 bases and 7 bases, there was a span of 17 bases. Germline values: CDR1 MNHEY, CDR2 SMNVEV (reference sequence). The CDR3 has 12 residues. CDR3 in amino acids: CASNSPGSGYTF. CDR3 DNA sequence: TGTGCCTCCAATTCGCCAGGTTCTGGCTACACCTTC.

The rearrangement links TRBV7-6 to TRBJ2-5, with 8 bases matching TRBD2. V lost 4 bases to trimming and J lost 0 bases; unmatched junction nucleotides: 4. CDR1 and CDR2 (germline): SGHVS, FNYEAQ. The CDR3 is 15 amino acids. CDR3 in amino acids: CASSSVAGYQETQYF. The DNA for the CDR3 is TGTGCCAGCAGCTCAGTAGCGGGGTACCAAGAGACCCAGTACTTC.

The J gene is TRBJ2-5, the V gene TRBV3-1 (or the pseudogene TRBV3-2); 12 positions match TRBD2. Germline V gene lookup returns CDR1 LGHDT and CDR2 YNNKEL (reference sequence). CDR3 length: 16 residues. The V and J ends lost 1 base and 1 base, in that order; junction bases with no gene match: 1. The CDR3 sequence: CASSQATSGGQETQYF. The CDR3 coding sequence is TGTGCCAGCAGCCAAGCGACTAGCGGGGGCCAAGAGACCCAGTACTTC.

The chain combines TRBV5-1 with TRBJ1-2; no clear D. This CDR3 has 13 amino acids. Germline CDR1 reads SGHRS; CDR2 reads YFSETQ. With 0 bases removed from V and 5 bases from J, the gap between germline ends came to 8 bases. CDR3 sequence: CASSLAGGYGYTF. CDR3 DNA: TGCGCCAGCAGCTTGGCGGGTGGGTATGGCTACACCTTC.

This chain connects TRBV6-6 to TRBJ2-7, with 9 bases fitting TRBD1. J gave up 5 bases and V 4 bases, and 6 bases lay outside the gene matches. This CDR3 has 14 residues. Per germline, CDR1 MNHNY and CDR2 SVGAGI (reference sequence). The CDR3 DNA is TGTGCCAGCAGTTCGGGACAGGGTTTTCACGAGCAGTACTTC. This gives the protein CASSSGQGFHEQYF.

V is TRBV7-2 and J is TRBJ1-1; a weak D match, TRBD1 (5 bases). V gave up 11 bases and J gave up 0 bases, with 13 bases separating them. The CDR3 contains 13 residues. Per the germline V gene, CDR1 is SGHTA and CDR2 is FQGNSA. Written as DNA, the CDR3 is TGTGCCTCCAGGGAGGACATGAACACTGAAGCTTTCTTT. Its protein is CASREDMNTEAFF.

The V gene is TRBV7-2, the J gene TRBJ1-6, with 8 bases identical to TRBD1. V dropped 4 bases and J dropped 5; count of bases not matched to a gene: 7. The CDR3 consists of 16 residues. The V gene's germline CDR1 is SGHTA and CDR2 FQGNSA. CDR3 region: CASSSPDRVDNSPLHF. In DNA form, the CDR3 reads TGTGCCAGCAGCTCCCCGGACAGGGTTGATAATTCACCCCTCCACTTT.

The chain carries TRBV19 and TRBJ1-2; 12 nucleotides match TRBD1. The CDR3 runs 15 residues. Trimming removed 6 bases from V and 4 bases from J; junction bases left unmatched: 6. Germline-derived CDR1 and CDR2 are LNHDA and SQIVND (reference sequence). The CDR3 nucleotides read TGTGCCAGTAGCCCCCGGGACAGGGGGCCCTATGGCTACACCTTC. Residues: CASSPRDRGPYGYTF.

This chain connects TRBV18 to TRBJ2-7; D may be TRBD1 (5 bases). The V gene's germline CDR1 is KGHSH and CDR2 LQKENI. Trimming cost V 0 bases and J 4 bases, with 10 bases left between them. This CDR3 is 14 amino acids long. The CDR3 coding sequence is TGTGCCAGCTCACCACCGGCAGGGCAATACGAGCAGTACTTC. As protein: CASSPPAGQYEQYF. The variable domain in full, completed from reference TRBV18 and TRBJ2-7, reads NAGVMQNPRHLVRRRGQEARLRCSPMKGHSHVYWYRQLPEEGLKFMVYLQKENIIDESGMPKERFSAEFPKEGPSILRIQQVVRGDSAAYFCASSPPAGQYEQYFGPGTRLTVT.

The gene calls are TRBV5-1 and TRBJ2-3, with 8 positions matching TRBD2. CDR1 and CDR2 from the germline V gene are SGHRS and YFSETQ. This CDR3 has 14 amino acids. The J segment lost 2 bases and the V segment lost 3 bases, leaving 2 bases of the junction unmatched. CDR3 region: CASSSGGITDTQYF. In nucleotides, the CDR3 is TGCGCCAGCAGCTCGGGGGGGATCACAGATACGCAGTATTTT.